Below are 16 T cell receptor beta chains sequenced from a single sample in a study of blood T cell repertoires in COVID-19. Only in-frame clones appear in the TCRdb table, and some are missing; sequencing was by immunoSEQ multiplex PCR. The table lists fewer than 700,000 clones, roughly nine tenths of them singletons, with less than 9% in the top ten. Material for sequencing was peripheral blood. These TCRs come from a woman aged 45-65 years with COVID-19, enrolled during active disease.

This clone was found a few times. The rearrangement uses TRBV18 and TRBJ1-4; weak D call: TRBD1 (5 bases). The V gene's germline CDR1 is KGHSH and CDR2 LQKENI. V was cut by 8 bases and J by 8 bases, with 18 bases left in between. This CDR3 is 14 amino acids long. In DNA, the CDR3 is TGTGCCAGCACTGGCGGGACGCGGGTAGAAAAACTGTTTTTT. The encoded protein is CASTGGTRVEKLFF.

About this clone: Other nucleotide sequences in the sample specify the same CDR3. The chain couples TRBV7-2 to TRBJ2-1, with 8 bases fitting TRBD1. The CDR3 totals 15 residues. The germline V gene has CDR1 SGHTA and CDR2 FQGNSA. Trimming took 1 base from V and 6 from J; bases not matched to a gene: 5. CDR3 bases: TGTGCCAGCAGCTTAGTAGGGACAGGCGGCAATGAGCAGTTCTTC. Translation: CASSLVGTGGNEQFF.

This chain joins TRBV30 and TRBJ2-1; D not certain. CDR1 and CDR2 from the germline V gene are GTSNPN and SVGIG (reference sequence). The CDR3 length is 13 residues. V was shortened by 5 bases and J by 12 bases, with 20 bases between the two germline ends. The chain's CDR3 is CAWDSMLAFGQFF. CDR3 coding DNA: TGTGCCTGGGATTCCATGTTGGCTTTTGGGCAGTTCTTC.

This clone was detected once. The chain employs TRBV2 and TRBJ2-3; 8 bases fit TRBD2. Germline lookup yields CDR1 SNHLY and CDR2 FYNNEI. This CDR3 spans 14 amino acids. V dropped 9 bases and J dropped 4; count of bases not matched to a gene: 9. CDR3 residues: CARKKAAGADTQYF. CDR3 nucleotide sequence: TGTGCCAGGAAGAAAGCAGCGGGGGCAGATACGCAGTATTTT. Using reference TRBV2 and TRBJ2-3 for the parts outside the CDR3, the full variable domain is EPEVTQTPSHQVTQMGQEVILRCVPISNHLYFYWYRQILGQKVEFLVSFYNNEISEKSEIFDDQFSVERPDGSNFTLKIRSTKLEDSAMYFCARKKAAGADTQYFGPGTRLTVL.

V usage is TRBV11-2 and J usage is TRBJ1-2; TRBD1 matches 8 bases. The V segment lost 5 bases and the J segment 12 bases; nucleotides outside the gene matches: 5. This CDR3 spans 11 amino acids. CDR1 is SGHAT and CDR2 is FQNNGV in the germline V gene. DNA for the CDR3: TGTGCCAGCAGCGGGGACAGGAGAGACACCTTC. This sequence encodes CASSGDRRDTF.

The chain has TRBV14 and TRBJ2-3; a possible D gene is TRBD2 (6 bases). The CDR3 runs to 13 residues. Germline CDR1 reads SGHDN; CDR2 reads FVKESK. Trimming took 2 bases from V and 9 from J, leaving 12 bases between them. The CDR3, as DNA: TGTGCCAGCAGCCAACTTGCGGGGCGAACGCAGTATTTT. This codes for CASSQLAGRTQYF.

The V call is TRBV9, the J call TRBJ2-1; no clear D gene. The V gene's germline CDR1 is SGDLS and CDR2 YYNGEE. The V end lost 0 bases, the J end lost 8 bases, and 9 bases lay between the germline ends. The CDR3 contains 13 residues. CDR3 amino acids: CASSVDRIDEQFF. The CDR3 DNA reads TGTGCCAGCAGCGTAGACAGAATCGATGAGCAGTTCTTC.

This sequence joins TRBV28 and TRBJ2-7; 8 bases match TRBD2. J lost 4 bases, V lost 1 base, and 9 bases had no gene match. This CDR3 has 16 residues. The V gene's germline CDR1 is MDHEN and CDR2 SYDVKM. CDR3 coding DNA: TGTGCCAGCAGTTTATCCCGGGGGCGGGGGGCGTACGAGCAGTACTTC. Protein sequence: CASSLSRGRGAYEQYF.

This clone was seen just once. Its ends do not fully match the called genes, so a read error is possible. This sequence joins TRBV28 and TRBJ1-1; D uncertain. Per the germline V gene, CDR1 is MDHEN and CDR2 is SYDVKM. This CDR3 has 13 residues. The CDR3 bases are TGTGCCAGTAGTTTAGAGGAGGGCACTGAAGCTTTCTTT. Encoded protein: CASSLEEGTEAFF.

The V call is TRBV6-5, the J call TRBJ2-7, with a tentative D call TRBD1 (5 bases). Trimming shortened V by 7 bases and J by 1 base, and 11 bases separated the two germline ends. CDR3 length: 13 amino acids. The V gene's germline CDR1 is MNHEY and CDR2 SVGAGI. The CDR3 DNA is TGTGCCAGCACAAGGGGTCCTTCCTACGAGCAGTACTTC. Its translation is CASTRGPSYEQYF.

The genes are TRBV15 and TRBJ1-2; 11 positions match TRBD1. Germline V gives CDR1 LNHNV, CDR2 YYDKDF (reference sequence). J was trimmed by 4 bases and V by 2 bases; bases with no gene match: 6. The CDR3 extends over 16 amino acids. The CDR3, as DNA: TGTGCCACCAGCAGATTGGGGACAGGGGGTAGCTATGGCTACACCTTC. Protein sequence: CATSRLGTGGSYGYTF.

The V gene is TRBV6-6, the J gene TRBJ1-2; D is possibly TRBD1 (5 bases). The CDR3 is made up of 16 amino acids. The ends were cut back, 5 bases at V and 4 bases at J, with 20 bases in the middle. In germline, CDR1 is MNHNY, CDR2 SVGAGI (reference sequence). The CDR3 protein is CASSRSIRDSPYGYTF. CDR3 in DNA: TGTGCCAGCAGTCGATCAATCAGGGATAGTCCCTATGGCTACACCTTC.

The V call is TRBV6-5, the J call TRBJ1-1; D perhaps matches TRBD1 (5 bases). Germline lookup yields CDR1 MNHEY and CDR2 SVGAGI. The CDR3 length is 15 residues. V lost 3 bases and J lost 0, with 11 bases in between. The CDR3 region has the DNA TGTGCCAGCAGTTATGTCAGGGACTTGAACACTGAAGCTTTCTTT. Translation: CASSYVRDLNTEAFF.

Concerning this clone itself: This specimen includes other DNA sequences encoding the same CDR3. This rearrangement joins TRBV6-5 to TRBJ2-2, with D unclear. V lost 6 bases and J lost 0, with 5 bases in between. There are 13 residues in the CDR3. Germline V CDR1 and CDR2: MNHEY, SVGAGI. CDR3 in DNA: TGTGCCAGCAGGGGCACGAACACCGGGGAGCTGTTTTTT. Protein product: CASRGTNTGELFF.

This chain joins TRBV7-7 and TRBJ2-2, with 8 bases that match TRBD2. CDR1 is SSHAT, CDR2 FNYEAQ, per germline (reference sequence). V lost 2 bases to trimming and J lost 5 bases; unmatched junction nucleotides: 4. CDR3 length: 15 amino acids. The CDR3 DNA reads TGTGCCAGCAGCTTAAGCTCTAGCGGGACCGGGGAGCTGTTTTTT. This translates into CASSLSSSGTGELFF.

The rearrangement joins TRBV11-2 to TRBJ1-2; 10 bases fit TRBD1. This CDR3 spans 19 amino acids. The V and J ends lost 5 bases and 1 base, in that order; junction bases with no gene match: 16. Per germline, CDR1 SGHAT and CDR2 FQNNGV. CDR3 DNA: TGTGCCAGCAGCCTTGGCTCCGGGACAGGGGAGGTGGGTAACTATGGCTACACCTTC. Protein: CASSLGSGTGEVGNYGYTF.